The clone carrying this T cell receptor (beta chain) was seen at least ten times. Antigen specificity is unknown. The sample originates from a study of identical twins. General study findings and limits: Researchers caution that invariant MAIT and iNKT cells could partly confound zero-insertion analyses. Compared with unrelated sharing, twin-shared out-of-frame alpha sequences had more low-probability sequences. Among beta out-of-frame sequences, excess sharing between twins appeared weaker.

The CDR3 sequence is 15 residues long. Germline CDR1 is SGHTS and CDR2 is YDEGEE. V lost 4 bases and J 2 bases, leaving 12 bases between the germline ends. TCRdb processed the 5' RACE reads anew with MiXCR; each CDR3 protein has one entry. The table lists nearly 250,000 distinct CDR3 sequences, 5.5% to 7% of them singletons. These same records also appear under a second study, on yellow fever vaccine responses in identical twins. From that paper: Twins' vaccine T cell responses reportedly seemed partly convergent and partly personalized.

The source is a woman under 30 in good health. Input material: memory (CD45RO+) T cells sorted from blood. The genes are TRBV5-8 and TRBJ1-4, with D perhaps matching TRBD1 (6 bases). This chain's CDR3 is CASSEQGITNEKLFF. The CDR3 bases are TGTGCCAGCAGCGAACAGGGTATCACTAATGAAAAACTGTTTTTT.